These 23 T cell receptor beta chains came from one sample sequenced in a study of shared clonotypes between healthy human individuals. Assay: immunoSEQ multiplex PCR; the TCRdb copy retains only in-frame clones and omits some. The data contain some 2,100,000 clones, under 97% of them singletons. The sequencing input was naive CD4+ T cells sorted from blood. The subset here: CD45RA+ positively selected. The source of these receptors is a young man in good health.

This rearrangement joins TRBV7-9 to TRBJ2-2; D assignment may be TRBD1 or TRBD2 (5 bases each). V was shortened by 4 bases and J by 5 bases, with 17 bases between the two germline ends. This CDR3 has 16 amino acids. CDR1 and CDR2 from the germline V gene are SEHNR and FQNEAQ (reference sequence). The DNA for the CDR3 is TGTGCCAGCAGCTCGTGGGGGACCAGGAAGACCGGGGAGCTGTTTTTT. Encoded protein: CASSSWGTRKTGELFF. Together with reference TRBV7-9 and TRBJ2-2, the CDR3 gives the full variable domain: DTGVSQNPRHKITKRGQNVTFRCDPISEHNRLYWYRQTLGQGPEFLTYFQNEAQLEKSRLLSDRFSAERPKGSFSTLEIQRTEQGDSAMYLCASSSWGTRKTGELFFGEGSRLTVL.

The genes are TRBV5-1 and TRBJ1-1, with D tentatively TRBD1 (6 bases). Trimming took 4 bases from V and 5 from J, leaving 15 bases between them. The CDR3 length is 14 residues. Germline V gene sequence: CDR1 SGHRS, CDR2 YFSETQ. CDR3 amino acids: CASSQTGSTTEAFF. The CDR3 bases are TGCGCCAGCAGCCAGACAGGTTCGACAACTGAAGCTTTCTTT.

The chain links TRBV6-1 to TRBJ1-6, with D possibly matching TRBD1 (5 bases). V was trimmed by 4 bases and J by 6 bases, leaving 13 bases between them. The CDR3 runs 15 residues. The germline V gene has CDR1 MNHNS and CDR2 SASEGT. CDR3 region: CASSGSLGLNSPLHF. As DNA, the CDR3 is TGTGCCAGCAGTGGTAGTCTGGGGCTTAATTCACCCCTCCACTTT.

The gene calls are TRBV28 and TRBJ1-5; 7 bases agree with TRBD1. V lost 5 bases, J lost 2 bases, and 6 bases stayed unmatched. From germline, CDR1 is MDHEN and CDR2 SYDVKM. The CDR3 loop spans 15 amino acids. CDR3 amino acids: CASSRRGEGNQPQHF. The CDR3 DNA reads TGTGCCAGCAGTCGCAGGGGGGAGGGCAATCAGCCCCAGCATTTT.

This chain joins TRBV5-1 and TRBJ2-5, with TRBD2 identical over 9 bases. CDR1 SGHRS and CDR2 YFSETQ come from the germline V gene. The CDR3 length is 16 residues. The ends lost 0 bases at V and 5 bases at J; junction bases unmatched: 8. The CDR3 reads CASSLDVAGDGETQYF. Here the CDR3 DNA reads TGCGCCAGCAGCTTGGATGTAGCGGGAGATGGTGAGACCCAGTACTTC.

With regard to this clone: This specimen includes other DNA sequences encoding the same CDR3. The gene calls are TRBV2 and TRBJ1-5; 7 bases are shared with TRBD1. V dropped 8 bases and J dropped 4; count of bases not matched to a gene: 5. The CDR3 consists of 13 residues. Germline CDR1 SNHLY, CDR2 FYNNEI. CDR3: CASGRDSNQPQHF. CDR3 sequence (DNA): TGTGCCAGCGGAAGGGACAGTAATCAGCCCCAGCATTTT.

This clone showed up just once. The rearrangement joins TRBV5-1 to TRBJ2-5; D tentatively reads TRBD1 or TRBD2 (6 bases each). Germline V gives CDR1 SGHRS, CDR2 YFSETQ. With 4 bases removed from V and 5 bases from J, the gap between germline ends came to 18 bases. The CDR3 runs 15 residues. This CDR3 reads CASSPGDIFRETQYF. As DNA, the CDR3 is TGCGCCAGCAGCCCGGGGGACATTTTTCGGGAGACCCAGTACTTC.

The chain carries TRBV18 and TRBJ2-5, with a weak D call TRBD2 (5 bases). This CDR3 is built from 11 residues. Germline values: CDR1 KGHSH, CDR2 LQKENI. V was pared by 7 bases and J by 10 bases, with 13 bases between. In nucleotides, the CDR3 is TGTGCCAGCTTCCCCCGGGATTACCAGTACTTC. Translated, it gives CASFPRDYQYF. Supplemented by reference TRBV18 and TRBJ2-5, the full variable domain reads NAGVMQNPRHLVRRRGQEARLRCSPMKGHSHVYWYRQLPEEGLKFMVYLQKENIIDESGMPKERFSAEFPKEGPSILRIQQVVRGDSAAYFCASFPRDYQYFGPGTRLLVL.

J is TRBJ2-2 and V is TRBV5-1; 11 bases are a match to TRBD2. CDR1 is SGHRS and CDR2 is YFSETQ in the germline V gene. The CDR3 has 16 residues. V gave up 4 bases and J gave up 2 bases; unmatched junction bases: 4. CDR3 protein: CASSPRLAGNTGELFF. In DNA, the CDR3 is TGCGCCAGCAGCCCCCGACTAGCGGGAAACACCGGGGAGCTGTTTTTT. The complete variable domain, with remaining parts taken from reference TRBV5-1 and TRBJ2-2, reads KAGVTQTPRYLIKTRGQQVTLSCSPISGHRSVSWYQQTPGQGLQFLFEYFSETQRNKGNFPGRFSGRQFSNSRSEMNVSTLELGDSALYLCASSPRLAGNTGELFFGEGSRLTVL.

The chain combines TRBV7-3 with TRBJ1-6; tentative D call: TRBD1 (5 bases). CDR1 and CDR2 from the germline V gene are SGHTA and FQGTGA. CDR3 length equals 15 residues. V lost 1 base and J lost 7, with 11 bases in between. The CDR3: CASSLSPGENSPLHF. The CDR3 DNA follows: TGTGCCAGCAGCTTAAGTCCGGGGGAGAATTCACCCCTCCACTTT.

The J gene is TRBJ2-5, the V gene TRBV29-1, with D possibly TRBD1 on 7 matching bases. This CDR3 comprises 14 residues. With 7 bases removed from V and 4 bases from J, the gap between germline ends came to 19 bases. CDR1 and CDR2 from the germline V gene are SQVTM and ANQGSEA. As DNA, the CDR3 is TGCAGCGCCTCGGGGGCCGCAGGGGGAGAGACCCAGTACTTC. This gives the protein CSASGAAGGETQYF.

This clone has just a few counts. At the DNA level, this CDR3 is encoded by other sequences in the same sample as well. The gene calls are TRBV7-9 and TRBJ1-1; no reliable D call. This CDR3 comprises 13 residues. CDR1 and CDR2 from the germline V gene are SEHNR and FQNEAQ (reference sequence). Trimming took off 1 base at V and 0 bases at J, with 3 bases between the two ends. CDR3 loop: CASSLDMNTEAFF. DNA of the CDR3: TGTGCCAGCAGCTTAGACATGAACACTGAAGCTTTCTTT.

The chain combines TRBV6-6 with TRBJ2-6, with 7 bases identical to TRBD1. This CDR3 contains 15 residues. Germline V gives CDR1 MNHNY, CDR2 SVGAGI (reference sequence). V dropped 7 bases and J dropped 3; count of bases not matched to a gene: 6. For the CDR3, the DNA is TGTGCCAGCACCCGAGACAGGGTTGGGGCCAACGTCCTGACTTTC. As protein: CASTRDRVGANVLTF.

CDR3 in DNA: TGTGCCAGCAGCTTAGGGCCACGGGGGCCCAATCAGCCCCAGCATTTT. Its translation is CASSLGPRGPNQPQHF. The chain employs TRBV7-2 and TRBJ1-5; possibly TRBD1 for D (6 bases). Germline lookup yields CDR1 SGHTA and CDR2 FQGNSA. V was clipped by 1 base and J by 3 bases, with 13 bases between them. The CDR3 is 16 residues long.

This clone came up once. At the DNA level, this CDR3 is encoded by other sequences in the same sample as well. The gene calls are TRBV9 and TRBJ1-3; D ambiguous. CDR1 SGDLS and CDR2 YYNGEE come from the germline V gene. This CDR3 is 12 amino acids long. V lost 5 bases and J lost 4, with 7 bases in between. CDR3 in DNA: TGTGCCAGCAGTCCACGAGGAAACACCATATATTTT. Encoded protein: CASSPRGNTIYF.

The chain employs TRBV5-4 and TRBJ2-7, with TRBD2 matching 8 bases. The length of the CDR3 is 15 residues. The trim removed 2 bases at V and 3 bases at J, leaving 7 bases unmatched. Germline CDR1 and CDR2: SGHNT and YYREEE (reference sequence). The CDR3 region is CASSFSPGGVYEQYF. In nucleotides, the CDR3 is TGTGCCAGCAGCTTTTCTCCGGGGGGGGTCTACGAGCAGTACTTC.

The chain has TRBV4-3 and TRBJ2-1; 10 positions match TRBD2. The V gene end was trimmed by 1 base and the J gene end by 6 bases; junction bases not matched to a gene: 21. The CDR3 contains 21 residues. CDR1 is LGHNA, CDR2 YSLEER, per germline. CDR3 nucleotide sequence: TGCGCCAGCAGCCAAGGGTCTGTCACCGCTAGCGGGAGTGCTAGGAGCAATGAGCAGTTCTTC. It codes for CASSQGSVTASGSARSNEQFF.

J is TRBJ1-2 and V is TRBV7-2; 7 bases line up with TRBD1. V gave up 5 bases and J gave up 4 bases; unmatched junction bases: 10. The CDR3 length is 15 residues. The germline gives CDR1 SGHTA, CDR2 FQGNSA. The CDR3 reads CASSPGAGQVYGYTF. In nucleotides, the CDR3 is TGTGCCAGCAGCCCAGGGGCCGGACAGGTCTATGGCTACACCTTC.

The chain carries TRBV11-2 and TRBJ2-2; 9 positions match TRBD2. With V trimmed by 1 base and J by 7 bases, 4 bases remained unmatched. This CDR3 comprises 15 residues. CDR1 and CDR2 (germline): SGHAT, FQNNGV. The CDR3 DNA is TGTGCCAGCAGCTTAGTGCGGGGGGGCGGCGGGGAGCTGTTTTTT. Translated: CASSLVRGGGGELFF. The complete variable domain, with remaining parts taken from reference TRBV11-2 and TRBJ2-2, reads EAGVAQSPRYKIIEKRQSVAFWCNPISGHATLYWYQQILGQGPKLLIQFQNNGVVDDSQLPKDRFSAERLKGVDSTLKIQPAKLEDSAVYLCASSLVRGGGGELFFGEGSRLTVL.

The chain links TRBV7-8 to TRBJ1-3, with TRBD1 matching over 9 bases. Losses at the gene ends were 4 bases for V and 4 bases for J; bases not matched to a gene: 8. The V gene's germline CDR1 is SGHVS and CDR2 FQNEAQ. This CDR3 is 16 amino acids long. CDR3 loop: CASSSQGQGWGNTIYF. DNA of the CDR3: TGTGCCAGCAGCTCCCAAGGACAGGGGTGGGGAAACACCATATATTTT. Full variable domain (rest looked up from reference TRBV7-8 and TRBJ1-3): GAGVSQSPRYKVAKRGQDVALRCDPISGHVSLFWYQQALGQGPEFLTYFQNEAQLDKSGLPSDRFFAERPEGSVSTLKIQRTQQEDSAVYLCASSSQGQGWGNTIYFGEGSWLTVV.

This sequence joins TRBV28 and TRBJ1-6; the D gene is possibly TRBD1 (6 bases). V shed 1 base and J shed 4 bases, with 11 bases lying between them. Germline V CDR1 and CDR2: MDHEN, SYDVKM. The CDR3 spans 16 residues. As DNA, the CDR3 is TGTGCCAGCAGTTTATCGGGGGGCGCATATAATTCACCCCTCCACTTT. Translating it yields CASSLSGGAYNSPLHF.

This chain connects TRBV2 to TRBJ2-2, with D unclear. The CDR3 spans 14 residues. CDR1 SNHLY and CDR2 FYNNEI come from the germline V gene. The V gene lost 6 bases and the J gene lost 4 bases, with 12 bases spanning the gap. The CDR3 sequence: CASRAMMGTGELFF. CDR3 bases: TGTGCCAGCAGAGCCATGATGGGCACCGGGGAGCTGTTTTTT.

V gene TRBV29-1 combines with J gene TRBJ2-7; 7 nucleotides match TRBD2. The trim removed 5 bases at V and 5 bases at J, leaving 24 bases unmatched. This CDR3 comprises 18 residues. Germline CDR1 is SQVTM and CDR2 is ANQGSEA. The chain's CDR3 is CSVTRRSGDLPIKNEQYF. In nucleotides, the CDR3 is TGCAGCGTTACACGCAGGAGCGGGGACCTTCCAATCAAGAACGAGCAGTACTTC.